These 24 T cell receptor beta chains were sequenced from one sample in a study of blood T cell repertoires in COVID-19. Here immunoSEQ multiplex PCR was the method, and the copy in TCRdb shows in-frame clones only, minus some. Among fewer than 150,000 clones listed, 84% were seen once. Sequenced: peripheral blood. All receptors derive from a middle-aged woman with acute or convalescent COVID-19.

V usage is TRBV6-5 and J usage is TRBJ1-2; perhaps TRBD1 as D (6 bases). CDR3 size: 12 residues. Trimming removed 7 bases from V and 8 bases from J, with 14 bases in between. The germline CDR1 and CDR2 sequences are MNHEY and SVGAGI. The CDR3 sequence is CASTETGQGYTF. The CDR3 DNA reads as TGTGCCAGCACCGAAACAGGGCAAGGCTACACCTTC.

The genes are TRBV3-1 (or the pseudogene TRBV3-2) and TRBJ2-2, with D maybe TRBD2 (6 bases). Germline V gene lookup returns CDR1 LGHDT and CDR2 YNNKEL (reference sequence). The length of the CDR3 is 16 residues. V gave up 4 bases and J gave up 3 bases, with 15 bases separating them. CDR3 region: CASSPFAGSYTGELFF. DNA for the CDR3: TGTGCCAGCAGCCCGTTTGCGGGGTCTTACACCGGGGAGCTGTTTTTT.

In its sample, this clone was seen once. This rearrangement joins TRBV28 to TRBJ1-5; the D gene is possibly TRBD1 (6 bases). Deletions cut 6 bases from V and 6 bases from J, with 21 bases between. Looked up from germline, CDR1 is MDHEN and CDR2 is SYDVKM. The CDR3 is 16 amino acids. CDR3 loop: CASSPPTGWEGQPQHF. The CDR3 bases are TGTGCCAGCAGCCCTCCGACAGGATGGGAGGGTCAGCCCCAGCATTTT. The whole variable domain, remainder taken from reference TRBV28 and TRBJ1-5, is DVKVTQSSRYLVKRTGEKVFLECVQDMDHENMFWYRQDPGLGLRLIYFSYDVKMKEKGDIPEGYSVSREKKERFSLILESASTNQTSMYLCASSPPTGWEGQPQHFGDGTRLSIL.

The chain carries TRBV27 and TRBJ2-5; a weak D match, TRBD2 (6 bases). Per germline, CDR1 MNHEY and CDR2 SMNVEV (reference sequence). The CDR3 extends over 15 amino acids. Deletions cut 6 bases from V and 4 bases from J, with 18 bases between. The CDR3 coding sequence is TGTGCCAGCAGCTTCGCGGGGAGCCGCCGAGAGACCCAGTACTTC. Protein: CASSFAGSRRETQYF.

The chain employs TRBV19 and TRBJ2-1; 9 bases are a match to TRBD2. After removal of 3 bases from V and 2 bases from J, the junction contained 5 bases not matched to a gene. The germline V gene encodes CDR1 LNHDA and CDR2 SQIVND (reference sequence). The CDR3 runs 16 residues. The CDR3 region has the DNA TGTGCCAGTAGTATTCGACTAGCGGAGACCTACAATGAGCAGTTCTTC. Translation: CASSIRLAETYNEQFF.

The chain recombines TRBV27 with TRBJ2-7; D might be TRBD1 (5 bases). This CDR3 has 17 residues. Trimming took off 0 bases at V and 3 bases at J, with 18 bases between the two ends. Germline CDR1 MNHEY, CDR2 SMNVEV (reference sequence). The CDR3 sequence is CASSLSFNRPSGYEQYF. For the CDR3, the DNA is TGTGCCAGCAGTTTATCTTTTAACAGGCCTTCCGGCTACGAGCAGTACTTC.

The chain uses TRBV14 and TRBJ1-2, with 7 bases that match TRBD1. CDR1 SGHDN and CDR2 FVKESK come from the germline V gene. The CDR3 has 13 residues. V was pared by 1 base and J by 7 bases, with 3 bases of the junction left unmatched. CDR3 sequence: CASSQGNRGGYTF. DNA of the CDR3: TGTGCCAGCAGCCAAGGGAACAGGGGTGGCTACACCTTC.

CDR3 DNA: TGTGCCAGCAGCGTGGAGGGACAGGGGCCCGGGGAGCTGTTTTTT. Its translation is CASSVEGQGPGELFF. The chain is built from TRBV9 and TRBJ2-2; 10 nucleotides line up with TRBD1. Germline trimming cut 2 bases from V and 6 bases from J; bases unmatched to any gene: 4. The CDR3 extends over 15 amino acids. CDR1 SGDLS and CDR2 YYNGEE come from the germline V gene.

This chain joins TRBV3-1 (or the pseudogene TRBV3-2) and TRBJ1-1; D is undetermined. The germline V gene has CDR1 LGHDT and CDR2 YNNKEL (reference sequence). The V end lost 3 bases, the J end lost 1 base, and 12 bases lay between the germline ends. The CDR3 runs 15 residues. CDR3 in DNA: TGTGCCAGCAGCCAGGATGGGCCCCGGAACACTGAAGCTTTCTTT. Protein product: CASSQDGPRNTEAFF.

The chain joins TRBV5-8 to TRBJ1-2; TRBD1 matches 7 bases. The CDR3 totals 13 residues. The germline gives CDR1 SGHTS, CDR2 YDEGEE. The J segment lost 6 bases and the V segment lost 2 bases, leaving 4 bases of the junction unmatched. CDR3 coding DNA: TGTGCCAGCAGCTTTGACAGGGTGGATGGCTACACCTTC. Amino acid sequence: CASSFDRVDGYTF.

This clone has just one count. The CDR3 is CASSFLSGGNTDTQYF. Written as DNA, the CDR3 is TGTGCCAGCAGCTTCCTTAGCGGGGGGAATACAGATACGCAGTATTTT. V and J are TRBV7-6 and TRBJ2-3, with TRBD2 identical over 10 bases. CDR3 length equals 16 residues. The germline V gene encodes CDR1 SGHVS and CDR2 FNYEAQ. Unmatched junction bases numbered 6, after V lost 3 bases and J lost 3 bases.

CDR3: CASSYTGTGLNEQFF. The DNA for the CDR3 is TGTGCCAGTAGTTATACCGGGACAGGGTTGAATGAGCAGTTCTTC. The rearrangement uses TRBV19 and TRBJ2-1; 9 nucleotides agree with TRBD1. Trimming at V came to 5 bases and at J to 7 bases, leaving 9 bases not matched to a gene. The CDR3 loop spans 15 amino acids. Per germline, CDR1 LNHDA and CDR2 SQIVND (reference sequence). The full variable domain, in which reference TRBV19 and TRBJ2-1 provide the parts outside the CDR3, is DGGITQSPKYLFRKEGQNVTLSCEQNLNHDAMYWYRQDPGQGLRLIYYSQIVNDFQKGDIAEGYSVSREKKESFPLTVTSAQKNPTAFYLCASSYTGTGLNEQFFGPGTRLTVL.

V is TRBV5-1 and J is TRBJ1-1, with TRBD1 as a possible D gene (6 bases). Germline V gene data show CDR1 as SGHRS and CDR2 as YFSETQ. Trimming shortened V by 2 bases and J by 1 base, and 6 bases separated the two germline ends. The CDR3 has 13 residues. CDR3 sequence reads: CASSLQGNTEAFF. CDR3 nucleotide sequence: TGCGCCAGCAGCTTACAGGGGAACACTGAAGCTTTCTTT.

The V call is TRBV6-6, the J call TRBJ2-7; TRBD1 aligns across 8 bases. The CDR3 has 15 amino acids. V gave up 0 bases and J gave up 3 bases; unmatched junction bases: 4. CDR1 and CDR2 from the germline V gene are MNHNY and SVGAGI (reference sequence). Written as DNA, the CDR3 is TGTGCCAGCAGTTACTCCACAGGGGGTGTCTACGAGCAGTACTTC. Amino acid sequence: CASSYSTGGVYEQYF.

The genes are TRBV25-1 and TRBJ1-1; no clear D. Germline V gives CDR1 MGHDK, CDR2 SYGVNS. The CDR3 contains 11 residues. Between the trimmed V and J ends, which lost 2 bases and 11 bases, there was a span of 9 bases. The CDR3 sequence is CASSEGLYAFF. DNA of the CDR3: TGTGCCAGCAGTGAAGGGCTGTATGCTTTCTTT.

The chain joins TRBV20-1 to TRBJ2-1; a possible D gene is TRBD1 (6 bases). V lost 3 bases and J 0 bases, leaving 12 bases between the germline ends. This CDR3 comprises 15 residues. Germline V gene lookup returns CDR1 DFQATT and CDR2 SNEGSKA (reference sequence). Here the CDR3 reads CSASGQGTSYNEQFF. The CDR3 region has the DNA TGCAGTGCTAGTGGGCAGGGGACCTCCTACAATGAGCAGTTCTTC.

The rearrangement links TRBV23-1 to TRBJ1-1, with a possible D match to TRBD1 (5 bases). TRBV23-1 is assigned to the ORF class and has an uncertain function. Trimming pared 0 bases from V and 12 bases from J, leaving 17 bases between. CDR3 length: 14 amino acids. The CDR3 sequence: CASSQSRRGRGSFF. CDR3 nucleotide sequence: TGCGCCAGCAGTCAATCGAGGAGGGGTAGAGGGTCTTTCTTT.

The rearrangement uses TRBV7-9 and TRBJ2-2; perhaps TRBD1 as D (6 bases). This CDR3 spans 15 amino acids. CDR1 is SEHNR and CDR2 is FQNEAQ in the germline V gene (reference sequence). Trimming took 3 bases from V and 5 from J, leaving 13 bases between them. The CDR3 nucleotides are TGTGCCAGCAGCTTTGGGGGCAGGGGAACCGGGGAGCTGTTTTTT. It encodes CASSFGGRGTGELFF.

V gene TRBV27 combines with J gene TRBJ1-2; 11 positions agree with TRBD1. This CDR3 spans 18 amino acids. Germline CDR1 is MNHEY and CDR2 is SMNVEV (reference sequence). V was pared by 1 base and J by 0 bases, with 7 bases of the junction left unmatched. DNA for the CDR3: TGTGCCAGCAGTTTATACGGACAGGGGGCGCAAACTAACTATGGCTACACCTTC. Translating gives CASSLYGQGAQTNYGYTF.

The chain couples TRBV4-2 to TRBJ2-7; weak D call: TRBD1 (5 bases). The germline gives CDR1 LGHNA, CDR2 YNFKEQ. The length of the CDR3 is 16 residues. V lost 1 base and J lost 2, with 15 bases in between. The CDR3 loop is CASSQVVSGSAYEQYF. CDR3 nucleotides: TGTGCCAGCAGCCAAGTAGTCTCAGGGTCGGCCTACGAGCAGTACTTC.

This chain joins TRBV6-6 and TRBJ2-3, with 7 bases identical to TRBD1. The germline V gene has CDR1 MNHNY and CDR2 SVGAGI (reference sequence). Trimming took 6 bases from V and 4 from J; bases not matched to a gene: 10. CDR3 size: 15 residues. CDR3 sequence reads: CASSLRADRADTQYF. The CDR3 DNA reads as TGTGCCAGCAGCCTACGAGCCGACAGGGCAGATACGCAGTATTTT.

The rearrangement joins TRBV5-1 to TRBJ2-7; 9 nucleotides line up with TRBD1. V trimming: 4 bases; J trimming: 2 bases; junction bases outside the gene matches: 4. The germline V gene encodes CDR1 SGHRS and CDR2 YFSETQ. The CDR3 totals 14 residues. The CDR3 nucleotides are TGCGCCAGCAGCAGGGACAGGGACCCCTACGAGCAGTACTTC. Protein product: CASSRDRDPYEQYF.

The J gene is TRBJ2-7, the V gene TRBV20-1; 10 positions match TRBD1. With V trimmed by 3 bases and J by 5 bases, 7 bases remained unmatched. CDR1 is DFQATT and CDR2 is SNEGSKA in the germline V gene (reference sequence). This CDR3 spans 14 amino acids. CDR3 sequence: CSASSGTGVHEQYF. CDR3 in DNA: TGCAGTGCTAGTTCAGGGACAGGGGTCCACGAGCAGTACTTC.

The CDR3 here is CASSSDRGQEKLFF. In DNA, the CDR3 is TGCGCCAGCAGTTCCGACAGGGGGCAGGAAAAACTGTTTTTT. V gene TRBV4-1 combines with J gene TRBJ1-4; TRBD1 agrees at 10 bases. The germline V gene has CDR1 MGHRA and CDR2 YSYEKL. With 6 bases clipped from V and 8 bases from J, the junction kept 6 bases outside the gene matches. The length of the CDR3 is 14 residues.